This T cell receptor (beta chain) was identified in a study of blood T cell repertoires in COVID-19. Study-level information: Sites in the United States, Italy and Spain provided acute and convalescent COVID-19 samples. The analysed material was cDNA or gDNA that came from T cells, B-cell-depleted T cells, or PBMCs.

Original analysis: Amplification from reference gene primers served as the basis for estimated nucleated cell counts. Sequenced by immunoSEQ multiplex PCR; TCRdb stores in-frame clones only, minus some. V and J calls and clone size follow that table, whereas D and trimming were derived from the DNA. The repertoire holds 160,000 or so clones, with just over 90% as singletons. The CDR3 consists of 19 residues. V trimming: 3 bases; J trimming: 0 bases; junction bases outside the gene matches: 9. CDR1 and CDR2 (germline): DFQATT, SNEGSKA (reference sequence). In Seattle, patients joined the study during active infection and were tracked longitudinally.

The chain links TRBV20-1 to TRBJ1-6; TRBD1 matches at 12 bases. This TCR came from a woman in her fifties or sixties with COVID-19, enrolled during active disease. The sequenced sample consisted of peripheral blood. CDR3 coding DNA: TGCAGTGCTAGTATCGGGACAGGGGGCGTGGGCTCCTATAATTCACCCCTCCACTTT. Protein: CSASIGTGGVGSYNSPLHF.